This paragraph reports one TCR beta chain. Its antigen is currently unknown. This sample is part of a study of shared clonotypes between healthy human individuals. Looking at the study overall: Ranging from 18 to 49 in age, donors were two women and a few men.

Germline trimming cut 4 bases from V and 2 bases from J; bases unmatched to any gene: 10. The germline gives CDR1 MGHRA, CDR2 YSYEKL. CDR3 length: 16 amino acids. Points from the study as a whole: Sharing across four donors was highest in naive CD4 (roughly 5%) and lowest in memory CD8 (approximately 0.4%). When compared with the clonotypes that were shared by all four sorted-subset donors, the non-shared clonotypes turned out to have lower generation probabilities.

All donors were Caucasian adults living in Nashville, Tennessee. Libraries were prepared by immunoSEQ multiplex PCR; TCRdb keeps only in-frame clonotypes and omits some of them. The sample lists about 2.4 million clones; under 95% were seen once. The sequence was obtained from a young man in good health. Some clones in this sample may be carry-over from other donors' samples. The sample comprised naive CD4+ T cells from PBMCs. This sample's subset: CD45RA+ positively selected. The gene calls are TRBV4-1 and TRBJ2-7; 8 bases fit TRBD2. CDR3 in amino acids: CASSPYPAGDAYEQYF. As DNA, the CDR3 is TGCGCCAGCAGCCCCTACCCAGCGGGAGACGCCTACGAGCAGTACTTC.